The 25 T cell receptor beta chains below come from one sample, sequenced in a study of blood T cell repertoires in COVID-19. Assay used: immunoSEQ multiplex PCR; TCRdb lists only in-frame clones, some missing. The table includes 65,000 to 100,000 clones, just over 85% detected once. Material: peripheral blood. The receptor set was obtained from an elderly woman with acute or convalescent COVID-19.

The chain combines TRBV18 with TRBJ2-1, with D uncertain. Trimming pared 4 bases from V and 8 bases from J, leaving 12 bases between. CDR1 and CDR2 (germline): KGHSH, LQKENI. The CDR3 contains 13 residues. CDR3 bases: TGTGCCAGCTCACAACTAATTGTCGATGAGCAGTTCTTC. Translation gives CASSQLIVDEQFF.

The chain combines TRBV10-3 with TRBJ1-6; 8 nucleotides agree with TRBD1. The CDR3 runs to 14 residues. The J segment lost 8 bases and the V segment lost 4 bases, leaving 4 bases of the junction unmatched. CDR1 is ENHRY, CDR2 SYGVKD, per germline. The CDR3: CAISGGQVDSPLHF. Here the CDR3 DNA reads TGTGCCATCAGTGGGGGACAGGTGGATTCACCCCTCCACTTT.

The J gene is TRBJ1-1, the V gene TRBV29-1, with 7 bases lining up with TRBD1. J lost 8 bases, V lost 5 bases, and 8 bases had no gene match. Germline V lookup: CDR1 SQVTM, CDR2 ANQGSEA. This CDR3 has 12 amino acids. CDR3 in amino acids: CSVPRTGAEAFF. The CDR3 region has the DNA TGCAGCGTTCCTAGAACAGGGGCCGAAGCTTTCTTT.

The gene calls are TRBV29-1 and TRBJ1-2, with a possible D match to TRBD1 (6 bases). V lost 2 bases and J lost 0, with 16 bases in between. There are 16 residues in the CDR3. CDR1 SQVTM and CDR2 ANQGSEA come from the germline V gene. The chain's CDR3 is CSVETWGGAANYGYTF. CDR3 coding DNA: TGCAGCGTTGAAACGTGGGGGGGCGCCGCTAACTATGGCTACACCTTC. Drawing the rest from reference TRBV29-1 and TRBJ1-2, the complete variable domain is SAVISQKPSRDICQRGTSLTIQCQVDSQVTMMFWYRQQPGQSLTLIATANQGSEATYESGFVIDKFPISRPNLTFSTLTVSNMSPEDSSIYLCSVETWGGAANYGYTFGSGTRLTVV.

The chain carries TRBV6-1 and TRBJ1-2; D gene unclear. The ends were cut back, 2 bases at V and 4 bases at J, with 14 bases in the middle. Germline CDR1 and CDR2: MNHNS and SASEGT. The CDR3 sequence is 15 residues long. In nucleotides, the CDR3 is TGTGCCAGCAGTGAATCGGCCGAACCGGGCTATGGCTACACCTTC. It specifies CASSESAEPGYGYTF.

This chain connects TRBV3-1 (or the pseudogene TRBV3-2) to TRBJ2-7; TRBD1 aligns across 8 bases. The germline CDR1 and CDR2 sequences are LGHDT and YNNKEL (reference sequence). Unmatched junction bases numbered 2, after V lost 1 base and J lost 3 bases. The CDR3 length is 14 residues. The CDR3: CASSQGTGGYEQYF. CDR3 in DNA: TGTGCCAGCAGCCAAGGCACAGGGGGCTACGAGCAGTACTTC.

The V call is TRBV6-1, the J call TRBJ1-3; D unclear. V gave up 2 bases and J gave up 4 bases, with 9 bases separating them. This CDR3 region has 14 residues. From germline, CDR1 is MNHNS and CDR2 SASEGT. CDR3 DNA: TGTGCCAGCAGTGAATCCAGATTGGGAAACACCATATATTTT. Amino acids: CASSESRLGNTIYF.

This clone was seen just once. This chain uses TRBV5-6 with TRBJ2-5; D possibly corresponds to TRBD1 (5 bases). The CDR3 consists of 16 residues. Germline lookup yields CDR1 SGHDT and CDR2 YYEEEE. Trimming cost V 3 bases and J 2 bases, with 17 bases left between them. The CDR3 DNA reads as TGTGCCAGCAGCTCACCAACCCCAGGGAATCAAGAGACCCAGTACTTC. Its translation is CASSSPTPGNQETQYF.

The chain uses TRBV14 and TRBJ2-7; 9 bases line up with TRBD1. This CDR3 is 18 amino acids long. Trimming cost V 4 bases and J 0 bases; bases outside gene matches: 13. Germline CDR1 SGHDN, CDR2 FVKESK. CDR3 residues: CASSLGQGTTLFSYEQYF. CDR3 nucleotide sequence: TGTGCCAGCAGCCTGGGACAGGGAACTACCCTTTTCTCCTACGAGCAGTACTTC. Combining the CDR3 with reference TRBV14 and TRBJ2-7 gives the whole variable domain EAGVTQFPSHSVIEKGQTVTLRCDPISGHDNLYWYRRVMGKEIKFLLHFVKESKQDESGMPNNRFLAERTGGTYSTLKVQPAELEDSGVYFCASSLGQGTTLFSYEQYFGPGTRLTVT.

In the case of this clone: This sample also contains other DNA sequences that code for the same CDR3. The chain uses TRBV18 and TRBJ2-7; no clear D gene. Looked up from germline, CDR1 is KGHSH and CDR2 is LQKENI. The CDR3 covers 13 residues. V shed 2 bases and J shed 2 bases, with 7 bases lying between them. CDR3 sequence: CASSPGQTYEQYF. CDR3 bases: TGTGCCAGCTCACCAGGGCAGACCTACGAGCAGTACTTC.

V gene TRBV30 combines with J gene TRBJ1-1; D gene unclear. Trimming took off 6 bases at V and 3 bases at J, with 11 bases between the two ends. The CDR3 sequence is 12 residues long. CDR1 GTSNPN and CDR2 SVGIG come from the germline V gene (reference sequence). Written as DNA, the CDR3 is TGTGCCTGCAACGGAGGGTACACTGAAGCTTTCTTT. This sequence encodes CACNGGYTEAFF.

The chain uses TRBV19 and TRBJ1-1, with D tentatively TRBD1 (5 bases). The CDR3 has 13 residues. Looked up from germline, CDR1 is LNHDA and CDR2 is SQIVND (reference sequence). Trimming removed 7 bases at V and 6 bases at J, with 15 bases between. The CDR3: CASTETGVAEAFF. CDR3 nucleotide sequence: TGTGCCAGTACCGAAACAGGCGTAGCTGAAGCTTTCTTT.

The chain combines TRBV25-1 with TRBJ2-7; 9 bases fit TRBD1. Germline values: CDR1 MGHDK, CDR2 SYGVNS. The junction had 10 bases not matched to a gene; V was cut back by 6 bases and J by 4 bases. This CDR3 spans 15 amino acids. The CDR3 spells CASSGRGQGTYEQYF. The CDR3 DNA sequence: TGTGCCAGCAGCGGCCGAGGACAGGGGACGTACGAGCAGTACTTC.

The V gene is TRBV10-3, the J gene TRBJ1-1; the D gene is possibly TRBD1 (5 bases). The CDR3 loop spans 15 amino acids. Germline V gene sequence: CDR1 ENHRY, CDR2 SYGVKD. Trimming left V 8 bases short and J 1 base short, with 17 bases between. CDR3 nucleotide sequence: TGTGCCATCTCCGAGGCAGGGTTGGGGAACACTGAAGCTTTCTTT. It translates to CAISEAGLGNTEAFF.

The chain combines TRBV11-1 with TRBJ2-1, with 7 bases identical to TRBD1. The CDR3 is made up of 14 amino acids. The junction had 4 bases not matched to a gene; V was cut back by 1 base and J by 7 bases. Germline CDR1 and CDR2: SGHAT and FQDESV (reference sequence). The DNA of the CDR3 is TGTGCCAGCAGCTTAGGAGGGGGCACGAATGAGCAGTTCTTC. Translating it yields CASSLGGGTNEQFF.

This chain connects TRBV7-9 to TRBJ2-7; the match to TRBD2 covers 14 bases. Per the germline V gene, CDR1 is SEHNR and CDR2 is FQNEAQ (reference sequence). The CDR3 totals 16 residues. With 5 bases clipped from V and 5 bases from J, the junction kept 8 bases outside the gene matches. The CDR3 DNA reads TGTGCCAGCAGCACCATGGGACTAGCGGGAGCCCACGAGCAGTACTTC. This translates into CASSTMGLAGAHEQYF.

This clone was seen only once. V gene TRBV3-1 (or the pseudogene TRBV3-2) combines with J gene TRBJ2-1; 15 bases agree with TRBD2. Germline V gene sequence: CDR1 LGHDT, CDR2 YNNKEL (reference sequence). The junction had 9 bases not matched to a gene; V was cut back by 0 bases and J by 6 bases. The CDR3 has 19 residues. The CDR3 spells CASSQDKGGLAGGSNEQFF. The CDR3, as DNA: TGTGCCAGCAGCCAAGATAAAGGGGGACTAGCGGGAGGAAGCAATGAGCAGTTCTTC.

This chain connects TRBV5-4 to TRBJ2-7; 8 bases are a match to TRBD1. The CDR3 sequence is 15 residues long. V trimming: 3 bases; J trimming: 2 bases; junction bases outside the gene matches: 7. The germline CDR1 and CDR2 sequences are SGHNT and YYREEE (reference sequence). CDR3 protein: CASSWAPTGAYEQYF. The CDR3, as DNA: TGTGCCAGCAGCTGGGCCCCGACAGGGGCCTACGAGCAGTACTTC.

This sequence joins TRBV7-2 and TRBJ2-7; perhaps TRBD2 as D (7 bases). This CDR3 is built from 13 residues. CDR1 is SGHTA and CDR2 is FQGNSA in the germline V gene. V was cut by 8 bases and J by 3 bases, with 14 bases left in between. CDR3 in amino acids: CASSGGRGYEQYF. The CDR3 DNA reads as TGTGCCAGCTCGGGGGGCAGGGGCTACGAGCAGTACTTC.

The chain joins TRBV6-1 to TRBJ1-4, with 7 bases identical to TRBD1. The CDR3 extends over 15 amino acids. Germline loops: CDR1 MNHNS, CDR2 SASEGT. Unmatched junction bases numbered 8, after V lost 3 bases and J lost 7 bases. Here the CDR3 DNA reads TGTGCCAGCAGTGAGGAGGGGGCAGGCGGTGAAAAACTGTTTTTT. Translated, it gives CASSEEGAGGEKLFF.

The count of this clone is one. V and J are TRBV7-3 and TRBJ2-1; 12 bases fit TRBD2. CDR1 SGHTA and CDR2 FQGTGA come from the germline V gene. The CDR3 is made up of 15 amino acids. The V segment lost 5 bases and the J segment 6 bases; nucleotides outside the gene matches: 5. The CDR3: CASSLGLAGFNEQFF. CDR3 sequence (DNA): TGTGCCAGCAGCCTTGGACTAGCGGGGTTCAATGAGCAGTTCTTC. Together with reference TRBV7-3 and TRBJ2-1, the CDR3 gives the full variable domain: GAGVSQTPSNKVTEKGKYVELRCDPISGHTALYWYRQSLGQGPEFLIYFQGTGAADDSGLPNDRFFAVRPEGSVSTLKIQRTERGDSAVYLCASSLGLAGFNEQFFGPGTRLTVL.

The rearrangement uses TRBV11-1 and TRBJ2-2; D gene unclear. CDR3 length: 13 amino acids. V was trimmed by 1 base and J by 7 bases, leaving 7 bases between them. From germline, CDR1 is SGHAT and CDR2 FQDESV (reference sequence). The CDR3 DNA follows: TGTGCCAGCAGCTTAGGTCGGAGCGGGGAGCTGTTTTTT. Its protein is CASSLGRSGELFF.

This clone turned up a few times. This rearrangement joins TRBV29-1 to TRBJ1-1; 7 nucleotides align to TRBD1. This CDR3 is 13 amino acids long. Germline V gives CDR1 SQVTM, CDR2 ANQGSEA. V lost 7 bases and J lost 3; bases outside the gene matches: 8. CDR3: CSAAQGMDTEAFF. The CDR3 region has the DNA TGCAGCGCCGCACAGGGGATGGACACTGAAGCTTTCTTT.

The chain carries TRBV6-5 and TRBJ1-6; 7 bases fit TRBD1. The V segment lost 5 bases and the J segment 14 bases; nucleotides outside the gene matches: 9. Germline V gives CDR1 MNHEY, CDR2 SVGAGI. CDR3 length equals 13 residues. For the CDR3, the DNA is TGTGCCAGCAGTCCCAGGGGGGATTCGGCCCTCCACTTT. Translation: CASSPRGDSALHF.

The CDR3 spells CASSQGSGDFGGELFF. The CDR3 DNA reads as TGTGCCAGCAGCCAGGGTAGCGGGGATTTTGGCGGGGAGCTGTTTTTT. This sequence joins TRBV3-1 (or the pseudogene TRBV3-2) and TRBJ2-2; 8 nucleotides line up with TRBD2. The CDR3 has 16 residues. After removal of 3 bases from V and 7 bases from J, the junction contained 10 bases not matched to a gene. Looked up from germline, CDR1 is LGHDT and CDR2 is YNNKEL (reference sequence).